The following is a T cell receptor (beta chain) sequence with its context. Its antigen is unknown. Per-nucleotide qualities are absent, and no much larger clonotype sits a single base away. The cohort comprised several hundred healthy bone marrow donors. All cohort members were sampled while nominally healthy, although unrecorded immune exposures were likely present. The donor was CMV seropositive and belonged to the group of 250 to 300 seropositive cohort members. Each donor provided a peripheral blood sample, and peripheral blood mononuclear cells were used for TCR beta sequencing. Genomic DNA was extracted from the blood cell samples with the Qiagen DNeasy Blood Extraction Kit. The data stem from a study of cytomegalovirus exposure and HLA in healthy donors (TCRdb year 2017). Describing the broader study: In an earlier analysis of about 560 of the donors, about 270 Gb of sequence data and 120 million or so unique TCR beta sequences from about 179 million T cells were reported. Approximately 300 gigabases of sequencing data and around 80 million unique TCR sequences made up an early release that covered 640 HLA-typed donors. Of the roughly 400 genotyped donors, about 80% fell in the genetic ancestry cluster associated with self-reported Caucasian donors. The study aimed to test whether signatures of past pathogen exposure could be identified by cataloging public T cell receptors. Using immunosequencing, the study profiled T cell repertoires from around 680 subjects and related those repertoires to cytomegalovirus serostatus. Besides the first cohort of roughly 640 subjects, a separate validation cohort made up of around 120 different subjects was used. To predict cytomegalovirus infection status, the study brought together high-throughput TCR immunosequencing, statistical association of individual TCRs with disease status, and machine learning. To study patterns of TCR occurrence, a later analysis re-analyzed previously published TCR beta repertoires from around 660 donors and added high-resolution HLA genotyping. In the later analysis, no new phenotypic data were used to find candidate immune exposures; instead, reliance was placed on TCR beta sequences and their occurrence across donors. To decide whether each TCR beta V gene segment behaved as functional or pseudogenic, an earlier analysis of some 600 of the donors relied on high-throughput TCR beta sequencing. Donor age, sex, ethnicity and CMV serostatus were compiled together with the repertoire data. A later genetic analysis took genome-wide SNP genotypes for 398 of the 666 donors and used that subset as a discovery cohort. All discovery cohort repertoires had been generated using a single sequencing platform. Class I and class II HLA loci were covered by the typing at four-digit resolution. The number of donors typed differed by locus, with about 629-630 for A, B, C, DRB1 and DQB1, around 500 for DQA1, approximately 580 for DPA1, and 472 for DPB1. Roughly five DR-DQ haplotypes were handled as single units for association and clustering because linkage in the cohort was strong. Among some 400 genotyped donors of the cohort, an average of around 250,000 unique TCR beta nucleotide sequences was sequenced per donor, of which roughly 17% were non-productive.

From the cysteine up to the phenylalanine, the CDR3 has a length of 19 residues. Only the CDR3 portion is preserved as DNA: 57 bases, with reading frame beginning at the first base. V drops 1 base and J drops 0 bases, leaving 21 bases in between. Looking up the germline V gene (reference sequence) yields CDR1 SEHNR and CDR2 FQNEAQ. The study at large found these results: Linkage disequilibrium might explain the correlated functional status among segregating V segments, but an unknown experimental factor could not be excluded. A later analysis found that HLA-associated TCR beta chains were more clonally expanded and had lower generation probabilities than equally common non-associated chains. Because HLA typing was unavailable for some donors at each locus, only the typed subset was used in association tests. A further reported finding was that TCR beta sequences accurately predicted the HLA-A and HLA-B alleles for most subjects in the first cohort. In a later analysis, the rate of TCR association differed among HLA loci, with DRB1 alleles having the most associated TCRs and HLA-C alleles having the fewest. Immune exposure information for the cohort was limited to CMV serostatus. The earlier analysis of about 600 of the donors excluded over 15 rarely observed V segments, including chromosome 9 orphons, because counts were too low. The 87-base-pair reads could not distinguish some IMGT-functional V segments, including TRBV6-2 and TRBV6-3, so those segments were excluded. It was suggested by the authors that the approach could potentially be generalized to other disease states and immunological phenotypes. In both the original and validation cohorts, the classifier was reported to diagnose cytomegalovirus status with high specificity and sensitivity. A few of the identified cytomegalovirus-associated TCR beta chains were confirmed in vitro to be specific for cytomegalovirus antigens. In a later genetic analysis, fewer N-insertions in productive TCRs were reported among donors in an Asian-associated ancestry cluster than the roughly 700-donor mean. The sequencing pipeline was judged likely to have produced a cluster of highly shared sequence variants as a technical artifact. An earlier analysis of around 500 of the donors showed that most TCR beta V segments appeared in productive rearrangements either about 87% or about 30% of the time, which broadly matched IMGT annotations. At a false discovery rate of 0.05, a later analysis linked about 16,000 TCR beta sequences to specific HLA alleles. According to a later analysis, most CMV-associated TCR beta chains appeared to be HLA-restricted, and the HLA associations seemed to be driven largely by CMV exposure. In the study, around 150 TCR beta chains were listed as associated with cytomegalovirus. Presence/absence analyses assumed roughly uniform sequencing depth across donors, an assumption that may not hold. Strong co-occurrence of HLA alleles, especially DR and DQ, made assigning TCR associations to individual alleles difficult. In a later genetic analysis, a missense DCLRE1C variant was associated with V-gene and J-gene trimming of TCR beta chains, and the association was replicated in an independent cohort. Only TCR beta chains were sequenced in this cohort, and the absence of alpha or paired-chain data limited detectable features. In a later analysis, several top co-occurrence clusters were reported to appear linked to parvovirus B19, influenza, CMV and Epstein-Barr virus. Across donors, most TCR sequences were observed very rarely, whereas some public TCRs were present in many individuals.

Library preparation employed the immunoSEQ multiplex PCR assay. A mixture of 60 forward primers for TCR Vbeta segments and 13 reverse primers for TCR Jbeta segments was used in the multiplex PCR. A multiplex PCR assay on genomic DNA amplified the CDR3 region of rearranged TCR beta genes. The amplified TCR beta libraries were sequenced on the Illumina HiSeq System as 87-base-pair reads. The original methods were these. Across the 700 or so repertoires, a later analysis counted roughly 77 million unique TCR beta chains, approximately 10 million of which were shared by at least two donors. Raw reads were error-corrected and collapsed into unique sequences with a nearest-neighbor algorithm that merged closely related sequences to remove PCR and sequencing errors. Alignment of CDR3 sequences to IMGT reference sequences was used to assign V, D and J gene segments. Each retained sequence needed at least a six-nucleotide match to both a V gene segment and a J gene segment. Rearrangements were called productive when the CDR3 lacked stop codons and stayed in frame with V and J; all others were non-productive. CDR3 was defined by IMGT convention, running from the second conserved V-encoded cysteine to the conserved J-encoded phenylalanine. The earlier analysis of a few hundred of the donors excluded any sequence lacking an unambiguous match to a single V gene segment. An earlier analysis of under 750 of the donors called V segments functional above 56.7% productive rearrangements and segregating when the between-donor standard deviation exceeded 5%. To diagnose cytomegalovirus status from the catalog of TCR beta chain sequences, a statistical classification framework was built. In a later analysis, V and J genes were assigned by comparing TCR nucleotide sequences against IMGT/GENE-DB human TR gene sequences. Using the TCRdist pipeline, a later analysis assigned CDR3 sequences along with most-parsimonious VDJ recombination scenarios. A later analysis defined each TCR beta chain by its CDR3 amino acid sequence plus V-gene family, and excluded reads lacking a unique V-gene family. In a later analysis, 450 to 600 highly shared, low-generation-probability nucleotide sequences were removed to address suspected cross-contamination and a sequencing artifact. In a later analysis, a clonal expansion index for each public chain was calculated from normalized within-repertoire ranks of inferred template counts. Generation probabilities in a later analysis came from a VDJ recombination model fitted to out-of-frame rearrangements, and those results were checked against IGoR. Hypergeometric tests were used in a later analysis to score TCR-TCR, TCR-HLA and TCR-CMV co-occurrence, with a repertoire-size bias correction applied to the TCR pairs. False discovery rates were estimated in a later analysis by permuting HLA or CMV assignments 20 times. In a later analysis, co-occurring TCRs were grouped using DBSCAN, with TCRdist sequence similarity added in when clustering inside HLA-allele-positive subsets. Repertoires with fewer than 30,000 or more than 120,000 public chains were left out of co-occurrence clustering, as were about five repertoires with anomalous nucleotide sharing. The table comes from immuneACCESS by way of TCRdb, which keeps in-frame sequences with V and J called. Part of the clones is missing from these tables; in studies checked, under half for an unresolved V gene and the rest for unknown reasons. The DNA was the basis for D and trimming; V, J and clone size are from that table. Recorded for this sample are fewer than 40,000 clones; about 65% of them occurred a single time. The ten largest clones add up to 20% to 25% of the sample.

The TCR comes from a man aged 50 to 60 in good health and CMV-seropositive. Sequencing used PBMCs. The sequence is built from TRBV7-9 and TRBJ1-1; the D gene is perhaps TRBD1, from 6 matching bases. The CDR3 loop reads CASSLVVGVDRHMNTEAFF. The DNA reads TGTGCCAGCAGCTTAGTGGTAGGGGTAGACAGGCACATGAACACTGAAGCTTTCTTT.